Detailed here is one T cell receptor beta chain. Its antigen specificity is not known. No base-level quality is on record; no much larger clone is a single base apart. The TCR beta CDR3 regions were amplified from the RNA transcripts. The first round of RT-PCR for the TCR CDR3 was performed with the HTBI primer set and the Qiagen OneStep RT-PCR kit. Libraries were constructed in a second round of multiplex PCR, after which size selection and purification were carried out. Paired-end sequencing of the libraries was performed with 100 bp reads on an Illumina HiSeq2000. In the source study's methods: SOAPnuke was used to process the raw data, removing reads that contained adapters or uncalled bases, had a mean Phred below 15, or lacked an exact match to the constant primer or identifier. High-quality paired reads were merged with COPE v1.2.5, and unique nucleotide sequences were defined as clonotypes. MiTCR v1.1 was used to align clonotypes to the IMGT TRBV, TRBD and TRBJ reference segments. The analysis was restricted to V-J combinations with a frequency above 0.0001, which together covered 99% to 99.2% of the repertoires. A TCS score was defined as the ratio of F50 (clonal expansion) to E x V (chaos), with BLOSUM62-based TCRdist applied between CDR3 peptides within each V-J. Welch's t-statistics and random forest reduced fewer than 600 V-J features to 13, which were used in a naive Bayes classifier (R e1071). The Morisita-Horn index was used to measure how similar the thyroid and blood repertoires were. The raw public reads went through TCRdb reprocessing: fastp at Q25, MiXCR clone calling, in-frame beta chains kept. All rows with the same CDR3 protein become a single entry with the most common DNA and genes. These V and J calls originate from TCRdb's pipeline instead of the authors' own analysis. Here the sample has 500,000 to 800,000 distinct CDR3 sequences; 45% occur a single time. The ten largest clones add up to about 7.2% of the sample.

This entry comes from a study of T cells in Graves' hyperthyroidism and ophthalmopathy (dated by TCRdb to the late 2010s). For context, the study as a whole: A discovery cohort of around 100 patients, approximately 45 with Graves' ophthalmopathy and approximately 55 with stable Graves' hyperthyroidism, was used to find distinguishing TCR V-J signatures. TCR Vbeta CDR3 sequencing of 140 or so peripheral blood samples (around 45 ophthalmopathy, 75 hyperthyroidism and approximately 17 progressor patients) is reported in the paper. The approximately 95 discovery patients were divided at random into training and test sets in a 7:3 ratio. Thyroid tissue and blood T-cell repertoires from roughly 6 Graves' hyperthyroidism patients were also compared in the study. After sampling, hyperthyroidism patients received methimazole starting at 30 mg daily, and ophthalmopathy patients received high-dose intravenous methylprednisolone. An independent validation cohort of under 20 hyperthyroidism patients and 15 or so patients who later progressed to ophthalmopathy tested prospective prediction of ophthalmopathy.

The study at large found these results: A 13 V-J signature model separated ophthalmopathy from stable hyperthyroidism, with just over 85% sensitivity and approximately 81% specificity in cross-validation and 80%/75% in testing. No statistical method was used to fix the sample size in advance, and group allocation was not hidden from the investigators. In validation, progression to ophthalmopathy was predicted by the model with more than 65% sensitivity and 72.22% specificity, a median of 6.5 months before onset. Most expanded thyroid clonotypes (frequency above 0.001) were also detected in blood, suggesting blood repertoires may reflect thyroid immune responses.

CDR1 and CDR2 are read off the germline V gene as ENHRY and SYGVKD. Counted from cysteine to phenylalanine, this CDR3 has 13 amino acids. Kept here is only the CDR3 DNA, which spans 39 bases and is read in frame from base 1. V is pared back by 3 bases and J by 6 bases, with 11 bases lying between the germline termini. Any patient with an uncontrolled infection, another autoimmune disease, pregnancy or lactation was excluded. Diagnoses were based on clinical symptoms, serum thyroxine and TRAb, thyroid ultrasound and orbital computed tomography. Trizol reagent was used to extract total RNA, and RNA quality was then checked on an Agilent 2100 Bioanalyzer.

The sequence was collected from an adult man with Graves' disease, either hyperthyroidism or ophthalmopathy (not recorded which). The sequenced material came from peripheral blood or thyroid tissue (not recorded which). Recombination connected TRBV10-3 to TRBJ1-1; perhaps TRBD1 is the D gene, with 5 bases matching. CDR3 region: CAISESGVPEAFF. The nucleotides read TGTGCCATCAGTGAATCGGGGGTCCCTGAAGCTTTCTTT.